Described below is a single T cell receptor (beta chain) sequence and its context. Trimming stripped 2 bases from V and 4 bases from J, with 21 bases between. CDR3 length: 17 residues. CDR1 is SGHRS and CDR2 is YFSETQ in the germline V gene. This sample is drawn from a study of cytomegalovirus exposure and HLA in healthy donors. The PCR used 60 Vbeta and 13 Jbeta primers. Sequencing was performed with immunoSEQ multiplex PCR; in TCRdb, only in-frame clones are kept and a portion is missing. The sample shows more than 110,000 clones, roughly four fifths of them seen only once. This TCR came from a man aged 25-45 years in good health and CMV-seronegative. The sequenced sample consisted of PBMCs. J is TRBJ1-1 and V is TRBV5-1; possible D gene TRBD1, 6 bases. The DNA of the CDR3 is TGCGCCAGCAGCTTAACGGCGGGGGCAGGTAGGGGCACTGAAGCTTTCTTT. Encoded protein: CASSLTAGAGRGTEAFF.